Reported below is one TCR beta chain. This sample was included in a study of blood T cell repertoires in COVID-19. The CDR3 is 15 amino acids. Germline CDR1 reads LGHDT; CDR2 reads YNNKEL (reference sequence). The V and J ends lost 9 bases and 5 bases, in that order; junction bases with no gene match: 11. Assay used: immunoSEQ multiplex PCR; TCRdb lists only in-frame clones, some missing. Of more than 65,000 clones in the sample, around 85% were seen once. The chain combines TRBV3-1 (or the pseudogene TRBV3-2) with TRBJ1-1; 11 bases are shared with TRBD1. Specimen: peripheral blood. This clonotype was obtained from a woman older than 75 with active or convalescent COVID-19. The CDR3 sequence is CARITWTGGKTEAFF. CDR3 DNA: TGTGCCAGGATAACCTGGACAGGGGGCAAAACTGAAGCTTTCTTT.